Listed below are T cell receptor beta chains from one sample, sequenced in a study of shared clonotypes between healthy human individuals. This table comes from immunoSEQ multiplex PCR, and its TCRdb copy is limited to in-frame clones, with some not included. Among some 2,100,000 clones listed, under 97% were seen once. Sequencing input: naive CD4+ T cells sorted from blood. These TCRs come from a man younger than 30 in good health. Both conserved end residues are part of each CDR3. D genes are given only for firm matches. The size of a clone is reported for some rows only, either as once, few or many, or as a class for expanded clones.

D: TRBD1; J: TRBJ2-5; size: NA; length: 14; V: TRBV6-5; DNA: TGTGCCAGCAGTTGGGACAGGCTACAAGAGACCCAGTACTTC; CDR3: CASSWDRLQETQYF
D: NA; J: TRBJ2-1; size: NA; length: 12; V: TRBV5-1; DNA: TGCGCCAGCAGCTTGTGGGGCAGTGAGCAGTTCTTC; CDR3: CASSLWGSEQFF
D: NA; J: TRBJ1-2; size: NA; length: 14; V: TRBV4-1; DNA: TGCGCCAGCAGCCAAGCCGTCAGCAACTATGGCTACACCTTC; CDR3: CASSQAVSNYGYTF
D: NA; J: TRBJ2-7; size: NA; length: 14; V: TRBV11-2; DNA: TGTGCCAGCAGCTTAGATGTACAAAGGTACGAGCAGTACTTC; CDR3: CASSLDVQRYEQYF
D: NA; J: TRBJ2-7; size: NA; length: 12; V: TRBV7-2; DNA: TGTGCCAGCAGCTCGGGGGTCCGCGAGCAGTACTTC; CDR3: CASSSGVREQYF
D: NA; J: TRBJ1-1; size: NA; length: 13; V: TRBV7-2; DNA: TGTGCCAGCAGCCTGAGTGGGGTCACTGAAGCTTTCTTT; CDR3: CASSLSGVTEAFF
D: TRBD1; J: TRBJ1-6; size: NA; length: 16; V: TRBV27; DNA: TGTGCCAGCAGTTTATTGGCAACAGGGGCTAATTCACCCCTCCACTTT; CDR3: CASSLLATGANSPLHF
D: TRBD1; J: TRBJ2-7; size: once; length: 15; V: TRBV5-5; DNA: TGTGCCAGCAGCTCCCGGGACAGGGGACTCTACGAGCAGTACTTC; CDR3: CASSSRDRGLYEQYF
D: TRBD1; J: TRBJ2-4; size: NA; length: 19; V: TRBV19; DNA: TGTGCCAGTAGTATAGCAGGGACAGGGGGCACCCTAGCCAAAAACATTCAGTACTTC; CDR3: CASSIAGTGGTLAKNIQYF
D: NA; J: TRBJ2-7; size: NA; length: 13; V: TRBV5-1; DNA: TGCGCCAGCAGCTTGGACAGTGGGTACGAGCAGTACTTC; CDR3: CASSLDSGYEQYF
D: NA; J: TRBJ1-5; size: NA; length: 14; V: TRBV6-1; DNA: TGTGCCAGCAGTACCCTCTGGCGGGATCAGCCCCAGCATTTT; CDR3: CASSTLWRDQPQHF
D: TRBD2; J: TRBJ2-5; size: NA; length: 14; V: TRBV7-2; DNA: TGTGCCAGCAGCCCGGGACTAGCGGTCGAGACCCAGTACTTC; CDR3: CASSPGLAVETQYF